The rows below give T cell receptor beta chains drawn from one sample of a study of cytomegalovirus exposure and HLA in healthy donors. TCRdb's table, derived via immunoSEQ multiplex PCR, lists solely in-frame clones and lacks some. This sample has around 40,000 clones, with 60% to 85% found just once. Sequencing used PBMCs. The receptors derive from a man aged 25-45 years in good health and CMV-seronegative. Both conserved end residues are part of each CDR3. The D gene is left open where the match is weak. Expanded clones are given a class, and other clones once, few, many or no size at all.

v_gene: TRBV9
abundance: few
d_gene: TRBD2
j_gene: TRBJ2-1
CDR3aa: CASSVATSGRFYEQFF
CDR3nt: TGTGCCAGCAGCGTAGCAACTAGCGGGAGGTTCTATGAGCAGTTCTTC

v_gene: TRBV21-1
abundance: .
d_gene: .
j_gene: TRBJ2-3
CDR3aa: CASNLPRQAGTDTQYF
CDR3nt: TGTGCCAGCAACCTCCCCCGACAGGCTGGCACAGATACGCAGTATTTT

v_gene: TRBV11-2
abundance: .
d_gene: .
j_gene: TRBJ1-1
CDR3aa: CASSSNRAPEAFF
CDR3nt: TGTGCCAGCAGCTCAAACAGGGCCCCTGAAGCTTTCTTT

v_gene: TRBV7-6
abundance: .
d_gene: .
j_gene: TRBJ2-5
CDR3aa: CASSPGFETQYF
CDR3nt: TGTGCCAGCAGCCCGGGGTTCGAGACCCAGTACTTC

v_gene: TRBV13
abundance: .
d_gene: TRBD2
j_gene: TRBJ2-1
CDR3aa: CASSPAGSSYNEQFF
CDR3nt: TGTGCCAGCAGTCCAGCGGGGAGCTCCTACAATGAGCAGTTCTTC

v_gene: TRBV7-2
abundance: few
d_gene: TRBD2
j_gene: TRBJ2-7
CDR3aa: CASSLGGGVGYEQYF
CDR3nt: TGTGCCAGCAGCTTAGGGGGGGGAGTGGGGTACGAGCAGTACTTC

v_gene: TRBV30
abundance: .
d_gene: .
j_gene: TRBJ2-4
CDR3aa: CAWEDSQVAKNIQYF
CDR3nt: TGTGCCTGGGAGGACAGCCAGGTGGCCAAAAACATTCAGTACTTC

v_gene: TRBV5-4
abundance: few
d_gene: TRBD2
j_gene: TRBJ2-3
CDR3aa: CASSLPLAGGPTDTQYF
CDR3nt: TGTGCCAGCAGCTTGCCTCTGGCGGGAGGGCCTACAGATACGCAGTATTTT

v_gene: TRBV7-9
abundance: few
d_gene: TRBD2
j_gene: TRBJ2-2
CDR3aa: CASTSTSRNTGELFF
CDR3nt: TGTGCCAGCACCTCGACTAGCCGAAACACCGGGGAGCTGTTTTTT

v_gene: TRBV11-2
abundance: .
d_gene: .
j_gene: TRBJ2-5
CDR3aa: CASSFGWDKQETQYF
CDR3nt: TGTGCCAGCAGCTTCGGTTGGGACAAGCAAGAGACCCAGTACTTC

v_gene: TRBV20-1
abundance: .
d_gene: .
j_gene: TRBJ1-1
CDR3aa: CKSRGAFF
CDR3nt: TGCAAAAGCCGAGGGGCTTTCTTT

v_gene: TRBV11-2
abundance: .
d_gene: TRBD1
j_gene: TRBJ2-5
CDR3aa: CASARDRKETQYF
CDR3nt: TGTGCCAGCGCCCGGGACAGAAAAGAGACCCAGTACTTC

v_gene: TRBV18
abundance: few
d_gene: TRBD2
j_gene: TRBJ2-1
CDR3aa: CASSPYLASGSSYNEQFF
CDR3nt: TGTGCCAGCTCACCATATTTGGCTAGCGGGAGCTCCTACAATGAGCAGTTCTTC

v_gene: TRBV10-3
abundance: .
d_gene: TRBD1
j_gene: TRBJ1-5
CDR3aa: CAISPGQGAIDQPQHF
CDR3nt: TGTGCCATCAGTCCGGGACAGGGGGCCATAGATCAGCCCCAGCATTTT